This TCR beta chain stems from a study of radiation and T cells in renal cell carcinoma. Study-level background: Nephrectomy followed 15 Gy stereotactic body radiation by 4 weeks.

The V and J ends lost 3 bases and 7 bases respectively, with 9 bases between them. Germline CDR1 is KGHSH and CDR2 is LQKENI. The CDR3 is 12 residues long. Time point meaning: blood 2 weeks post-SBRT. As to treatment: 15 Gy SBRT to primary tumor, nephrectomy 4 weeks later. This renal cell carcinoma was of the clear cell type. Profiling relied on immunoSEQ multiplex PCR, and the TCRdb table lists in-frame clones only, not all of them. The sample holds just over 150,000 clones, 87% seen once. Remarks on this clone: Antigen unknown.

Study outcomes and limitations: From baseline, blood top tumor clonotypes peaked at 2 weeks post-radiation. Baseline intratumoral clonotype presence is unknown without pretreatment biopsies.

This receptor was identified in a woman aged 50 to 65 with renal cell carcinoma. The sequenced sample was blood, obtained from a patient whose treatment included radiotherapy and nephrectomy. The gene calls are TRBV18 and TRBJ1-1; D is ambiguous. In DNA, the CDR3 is TGTGCCAGCTCACCGCAGAGGGATGAAGCTTTCTTT. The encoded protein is CASSPQRDEAFF.